The 8 T cell receptor beta chains listed next were all sequenced from one sample in a study of blood T cell repertoires in COVID-19 (dated by TCRdb to 2018 to 2020). To prepare the library, the immunoSEQ multiplex PCR assay was applied. TCRdb stores this immuneACCESS table with in-frame sequences only. Part of the clones is absent; in the studies checked, under half of the shortfall reflects unresolved V genes, and no reason is known for the rest. This sample has fewer than 350,000 clones in its table, and 65% to 90% of those were observed once. The ten largest clones add up to roughly 13% of the sample. The material sequenced was peripheral blood. The receptor source for this set is a woman in her sixties or seventies with COVID-19, enrolled during active disease.

CDR3 in DNA: TGCGCCAGCAGCTTGGAACCTCAGGGGGCAACTACTGGAAACACCATATATTTT. Translated, it gives CASSLEPQGATTGNTIYF. The rearrangement links TRBV5-1 to TRBJ1-3, with 8 bases aligning to TRBD1. The CDR3 loop spans 18 amino acids. Trimming took 0 bases from V and 2 from J; bases not matched to a gene: 10. The germline V gene has CDR1 SGHRS and CDR2 YFSETQ.

The chain links TRBV24-1 to TRBJ1-4; 9 bases map to TRBD1. The V gene end was trimmed by 4 bases and the J gene end by 5 bases; junction bases not matched to a gene: 4. This CDR3 has 15 residues. Germline V gene lookup returns CDR1 KGHDR and CDR2 SFDVKD. The CDR3 nucleotides are TGTGCCACCAGTGAGAGTACAGGGGGCAATGAAAAACTGTTTTTT. Its protein is CATSESTGGNEKLFF.

The gene calls are TRBV2 and TRBJ1-2; a possible D gene is TRBD1 (6 bases). The CDR3 length is 15 residues. Germline CDR1 and CDR2: SNHLY and FYNNEI. Trimming took 4 bases from V and 8 from J, leaving 20 bases between them. The CDR3 DNA follows: TGTGCCAGCAGTGGGGTCTCGACAGGTCCCCCCGGCTACACCTTC. Translation gives CASSGVSTGPPGYTF.

The sample holds one count of this clone. The chain uses TRBV27 and TRBJ2-7, with TRBD2 identical over 7 bases. Germline CDR1 MNHEY, CDR2 SMNVEV (reference sequence). After removal of 3 bases from V and 3 bases from J, the junction contained 8 bases not matched to a gene. The CDR3 runs 15 residues. The CDR3 nucleotides are TGTGCCAGCAGTTTTACGGCAGGGAGGGTCTACGAGCAGTACTTC. It encodes CASSFTAGRVYEQYF.

The genes are TRBV28 and TRBJ1-2; D gene unclear. This CDR3 has 12 residues. Germline V gives CDR1 MDHEN, CDR2 SYDVKM. Trimming cost V 3 bases and J 7 bases, with 9 bases left between them. CDR3 in amino acids: CASSFSGFGYTF. In DNA form, the CDR3 reads TGTGCCAGCAGTTTTTCGGGTTTTGGCTACACCTTC.

V usage is TRBV9 and J usage is TRBJ2-7; 11 nucleotides match TRBD2. With V trimmed by 0 bases and J by 5 bases, 1 base remained unmatched. Germline values: CDR1 SGDLS, CDR2 YYNGEE. The CDR3 spans 14 residues. CDR3 sequence reads: CASSVGSGGDEQYF. DNA for the CDR3: TGTGCCAGCAGCGTAGGTAGCGGGGGGGACGAGCAGTACTTC. The variable domain in full, completed from reference TRBV9 and TRBJ2-7, reads DSGVTQTPKHLITATGQRVTLRCSPRSGDLSVYWYQQSLDQGLQFLIQYYNGEERAKGNILERFSAQQFPDLHSELNLSSLELGDSALYFCASSVGSGGDEQYFGPGTRLTVT.

The chain joins TRBV28 to TRBJ1-3, with TRBD1 identical over 7 bases. Unmatched junction bases numbered 5, after V lost 4 bases and J lost 5 bases. The germline CDR1 and CDR2 sequences are MDHEN and SYDVKM. This CDR3 has 14 amino acids. Written as DNA, the CDR3 is TGTGCCAGCAGTTCACAGGGGTCCAGAAACACCATATATTTT. It is translated as CASSSQGSRNTIYF.

V gene TRBV18 combines with J gene TRBJ2-5, with D uncertain. V dropped 2 bases and J dropped 5 bases, with 6 bases sitting between them. Germline V lookup: CDR1 KGHSH, CDR2 LQKENI. This CDR3 contains 12 residues. Here the CDR3 reads CASSPTSETQYF. The CDR3 nucleotides are TGTGCCAGCTCACCAACGAGTGAGACCCAGTACTTC.